Below, 5 T cell receptor beta chains from the same sample are listed, as sequenced in a study of blood T cell repertoires in COVID-19. The repertoire was sequenced with immunoSEQ multiplex PCR; TCRdb's copy has only in-frame clones and lacks some. The data show approximately 490,000 clones, roughly 87% seen once. The sequenced sample consisted of PBMCs or T cells enriched from blood (not recorded which). All receptors come from a woman aged 18-29 years who had recovered from COVID-19.

The chain combines TRBV30 with TRBJ1-1; 7 positions agree with TRBD1. The CDR3 extends over 14 amino acids. V gave up 1 base and J gave up 7 bases; unmatched junction bases: 9. Germline-derived CDR1 and CDR2 are GTSNPN and SVGIG (reference sequence). The CDR3 spells CAWSAGTDSGEAFF. The CDR3 nucleotides are TGTGCCTGGAGTGCCGGGACAGATTCTGGTGAAGCTTTCTTT.

This clone was detected once. The chain recombines TRBV5-6 with TRBJ1-1, with TRBD1 identical over 10 bases. V shed 2 bases and J 0 bases; nucleotides not matched to a gene: 7. The CDR3 sequence is 17 residues long. Per the germline V gene, CDR1 is SGHDT and CDR2 is YYEEEE. The CDR3 sequence is CASSFVTGGFMNTEAFF. The CDR3 DNA follows: TGTGCCAGCAGCTTCGTGACAGGGGGCTTCATGAACACTGAAGCTTTCTTT.

This chain uses TRBV12-3 or TRBV12-4 with TRBJ2-7; TRBD1 is a possible D gene (5 bases). The CDR3 length is 12 residues. The V and J ends lost 5 bases and 5 bases respectively, with 10 bases between them. The CDR3 sequence is CASSPQVHEQYF. CDR3 bases: TGTGCCAGCAGTCCACAGGTGCACGAGCAGTACTTC.

The chain carries TRBV7-2 and TRBJ1-5; 8 bases agree with TRBD1. The V and J ends lost 1 base and 7 bases, in that order; junction bases with no gene match: 9. The CDR3 consists of 16 residues. The germline V gene encodes CDR1 SGHTA and CDR2 FQGNSA. The CDR3 nucleotides read TGTGCCAGCAGCTTAGGGTCAGGGGGCGAACTCCAGCCCCAGCATTTT. It specifies CASSLGSGGELQPQHF.

The rearrangement uses TRBV3-1 (or the pseudogene TRBV3-2) and TRBJ2-6, with TRBD1 as a possible D gene (5 bases). V lost 4 bases, J lost 0 bases, and 7 bases lay in between. Per the germline V gene, CDR1 is LGHDT and CDR2 is YNNKEL (reference sequence). The CDR3 sequence is 15 residues long. The CDR3 here is CASSLDSSGANVLTF. The CDR3 DNA sequence: TGTGCCAGCAGCCTTGACAGCTCTGGGGCCAACGTCCTGACTTTC.